This entry lists 16 T cell receptor beta chains sequenced from one sample in a study of blood T cell repertoires in COVID-19. The assay was immunoSEQ multiplex PCR, and TCRdb's table has in-frame clones only and misses some. This sample yields 150,000 or so clones, of which 70% to 90% are seen a single time; under 6% belongs to the top ten. The material sequenced was peripheral blood. These receptors were taken from a human donor in a cohort sampled during active COVID-19.

The CDR3 is CSVGDNSRYGYTF. The DNA for the CDR3 is TGCAGCGTTGGGGACAACTCAAGATATGGCTACACCTTC. The gene calls are TRBV29-1 and TRBJ1-2; the D gene is possibly TRBD1 (6 bases). Trimming removed 4 bases from V and 5 bases from J, with 14 bases in between. This CDR3 contains 13 residues. Germline CDR1 SQVTM, CDR2 ANQGSEA.

The rearrangement uses TRBV5-1 and TRBJ1-3; 8 bases map to TRBD1. The CDR3 is 16 residues long. Germline loops: CDR1 SGHRS, CDR2 YFSETQ. V shed 4 bases and J 4 bases; nucleotides not matched to a gene: 10. The CDR3 nucleotides read TGCGCCAGCAGCCAAGGACAGGGAGGCGAGGGAAACACCATATATTTT. Encoded protein: CASSQGQGGEGNTIYF.

V gene TRBV4-1 combines with J gene TRBJ1-2; 8 bases are shared with TRBD1. V trimming: 1 base; J trimming: 2 bases; junction bases outside the gene matches: 6. The CDR3 covers 16 residues. Germline values: CDR1 MGHRA, CDR2 YSYEKL. CDR3 sequence reads: CASSQVGQGRNYGYTF. CDR3 DNA sequence: TGCGCCAGCAGCCAAGTCGGACAGGGAAGAAACTATGGCTACACCTTC.

This clone has a single count. This chain's CDR3 is CASSSGQGNYGYTF. CDR3 nucleotide sequence: TGTGCCAGCAGCTCGGGACAGGGTAACTATGGCTACACCTTC. The chain has TRBV5-6 and TRBJ1-2; 9 bases agree with TRBD1. The germline CDR1 and CDR2 sequences are SGHDT and YYEEEE. Unmatched junction bases numbered 1, after V lost 3 bases and J lost 1 base. This CDR3 is built from 14 residues.

The chain combines TRBV29-1 with TRBJ2-7, with 8 bases that match TRBD1. V dropped 0 bases and J dropped 5; count of bases not matched to a gene: 9. The CDR3 sequence is 15 residues long. Germline assignment: CDR1 SQVTM and CDR2 ANQGSEA. CDR3 nucleotide sequence: TGCAGCGTTGAAGATCTTCGGACAGGGATCCACGAGCAGTACTTC. Translating gives CSVEDLRTGIHEQYF.

Regarding this clone: The sample contains more than one DNA sequence encoding this CDR3. V usage is TRBV6-5 and J usage is TRBJ1-2; no firm D call. V was shortened by 0 bases and J by 5 bases, with 7 bases between the two germline ends. Germline V CDR1 and CDR2: MNHEY, SVGAGI. The CDR3 consists of 13 residues. The CDR3 nucleotides read TGTGCCAGCAGTTACTCGGCAGTTTATGGCTACACCTTC. Translated, it gives CASSYSAVYGYTF.

The J gene is TRBJ2-1, the V gene TRBV30; D remains unclear. This CDR3 has 14 amino acids. Trimming pared 3 bases from V and 4 bases from J, leaving 13 bases between. Germline loops: CDR1 GTSNPN, CDR2 SVGIG (reference sequence). Here the CDR3 DNA reads TGTGCCTGGAGCCATAACCCCGGGTACAATGAGCAGTTCTTC. Translated: CAWSHNPGYNEQFF.

The V call is TRBV6-5, the J call TRBJ1-1; D might be TRBD1 (6 bases). Germline V gives CDR1 MNHEY, CDR2 SVGAGI. This CDR3 comprises 11 residues. CDR3 region: CAAGRGTEAFF. CDR3 nucleotide sequence: TGTGCAGCAGGGAGGGGGACTGAAGCTTTCTTT.

The rearrangement joins TRBV7-3 to TRBJ2-7, with a possible D match to TRBD2 (6 bases). Trimming pared 4 bases from V and 3 bases from J, leaving 13 bases between. The CDR3 totals 14 residues. Germline loops: CDR1 SGHTA, CDR2 FQGTGA. This CDR3 reads CASSSDGGGYEQYF. The CDR3 bases are TGTGCCAGCAGCTCGGACGGGGGAGGCTACGAGCAGTACTTC. Full variable domain (missing parts from reference TRBV7-3 and TRBJ2-7): GAGVSQTPSNKVTEKGKYVELRCDPISGHTALYWYRQSLGQGPEFLIYFQGTGAADDSGLPNDRFFAVRPEGSVSTLKIQRTERGDSAVYLCASSSDGGGYEQYFGPGTRLTVT.

The V gene is TRBV7-3, the J gene TRBJ1-3; D is perhaps TRBD1 (5 bases). V lost 6 bases to trimming and J lost 4 bases, with 19 bases between them. The CDR3 contains 16 residues. Germline V gene data show CDR1 as SGHTA and CDR2 as FQGTGA. DNA for the CDR3: TGTGCCAGCAGGAAGATCTCAGGGTTGGGCGGAAACACCATATATTTT. Its translation: CASRKISGLGGNTIYF.

This chain uses TRBV19 with TRBJ1-1; 7 bases map to TRBD1. The length of the CDR3 is 14 residues. Germline-derived CDR1 and CDR2 are LNHDA and SQIVND (reference sequence). The V gene end was trimmed by 5 bases and the J gene end by 3 bases; junction bases not matched to a gene: 6. CDR3 sequence: CASSRDREDTEAFF. CDR3 sequence (DNA): TGTGCCAGTAGTCGAGACAGGGAGGACACTGAAGCTTTCTTT.

This clone appeared once. The chain couples TRBV28 to TRBJ2-3, with 12 bases lining up with TRBD2. CDR3 size: 16 residues. From germline, CDR1 is MDHEN and CDR2 SYDVKM. V was pared by 0 bases and J by 3 bases, with 1 base of the junction left unmatched. Here the CDR3 reads CASSLWTSGGTDTQYF. CDR3 sequence (DNA): TGTGCCAGCAGTTTATGGACTAGCGGGGGAACAGATACGCAGTATTTT. Filled out from reference TRBV28 and TRBJ2-3, the complete variable domain reads DVKVTQSSRYLVKRTGEKVFLECVQDMDHENMFWYRQDPGLGLRLIYFSYDVKMKEKGDIPEGYSVSREKKERFSLILESASTNQTSMYLCASSLWTSGGTDTQYFGPGTRLTVL.

The chain uses TRBV15 and TRBJ2-5; 8 nucleotides line up with TRBD2. Looked up from germline, CDR1 is LNHNV and CDR2 is YYDKDF (reference sequence). With V trimmed by 8 bases and J by 4 bases, 0 bases remained unmatched. The CDR3 is 11 amino acids. CDR3 DNA sequence: TGTGCCACCGCGGGGGGAGAGACCCAGTACTTC. It is translated as CATAGGETQYF.

This clone has only one observation. This rearrangement joins TRBV27 to TRBJ2-1; weak D call: TRBD2 (5 bases). The CDR3 spans 15 residues. V lost 6 bases and J 5 bases, leaving 17 bases between the germline ends. CDR1 and CDR2 (germline): MNHEY, SMNVEV (reference sequence). The CDR3 loop reads CASSPAAGYNNEQFF. In DNA, the CDR3 is TGTGCCAGCAGCCCAGCGGCCGGCTATAACAATGAGCAGTTCTTC.

This clone was observed a few times. J is TRBJ2-5 and V is TRBV5-4, with D uncertain. V lost 3 bases and J 5 bases, leaving 11 bases between the germline ends. The CDR3 is 13 amino acids. In germline, CDR1 is SGHNT, CDR2 YYREEE (reference sequence). The CDR3 is CASSSYGEETQYF. In DNA form, the CDR3 reads TGTGCCAGCAGCTCTTACGGAGAGGAGACCCAGTACTTC.

This rearrangement joins TRBV30 to TRBJ2-7; 7 positions match TRBD1. Germline V gene sequence: CDR1 GTSNPN, CDR2 SVGIG (reference sequence). The CDR3 is 11 residues long. V was clipped by 2 bases and J by 11 bases; unmatched bases: 6. In nucleotides, the CDR3 is TGTGCCTGGAGTCGGGACAGAGGGGAGTACTTC. This sequence encodes CAWSRDRGEYF.